A selection of T cell receptor beta chains follows, all from one sample in a study of blood T cells in healthy people across ages. One entry per CDR3 protein results from TCRdb running MiXCR on the 5' RACE reads. Here the sample spans around 1.5 million distinct CDR3 sequences, roughly 59% being singletons. The sample taken for sequencing was blood. These receptors originate from a young man in good health. The conserved cysteine and the conserved F or W are not part of the CDR3 here. D genes are given only for firm matches.

length	D	J	V	CDR3
14	-	TRBJ2-1	TRBV7-2	ASSYWGGRSYNEQF
13	TRBD1	TRBJ1-5	TRBV6-6	ASTLDRGRNQPQH
11	-	TRBJ1-1	TRBV2	ASLNMVNTEAF
13	TRBD1	TRBJ1-2	TRBV6-2/TRBV6-3	ASSYSTGLESGYT
13	-	TRBJ1-1	TRBV28	ASSEVLAANTEAF
12	TRBD1	TRBJ1-2	TRBV29-1	SANPGTGRYGYT
11	-	TRBJ1-2	TRBV12-3/TRBV12-4	ASSFGQPYGYT
10	-	TRBJ1-2	TRBV7-9	ASRVDVYGYT
11	TRBD2	TRBJ2-1	TRBV20-1	SAHSGVYNEQF
13	TRBD2	TRBJ2-5	TRBV7-2	ASSPPSGSAKTQY
14	TRBD1	TRBJ2-1	TRBV6-6	ASSSGTGGSYNEQF
12	-	TRBJ2-5	TRBV28	ASSPYSGRETQY
15	-	TRBJ1-2	TRBV19	ASSTLQIGNPSTGYT
13	-	TRBJ1-1	TRBV2	ASSETKFGRPEAF
11	-	-	TRBV29-1	SVEDGGGGTQY
14	TRBD2	-	TRBV29-1	SVAGGLAGDRDEQY
9	-	TRBJ1-1	TRBV20-1	SALVVTEAF
11	-	TRBJ2-1	TRBV5-1	ASSLVQGHEQF
11	-	-	TRBV27	ASSLYPSYEQY
13	-	TRBJ2-1	TRBV20-1	SASGAARSYNEQF
9	-	TRBJ1-2	TRBV4-1	ASSRDNGYT
10	-	TRBJ2-5	TRBV7-6	ASSLKQETQY
12	-	TRBJ2-5	TRBV7-9	ASSLVQGLETQY
11	-	TRBJ2-1	TRBV6-2/TRBV6-3	ASREPTYNEQF
12	-	TRBJ2-5	TRBV29-1	SVGPRLGGETQY
14	-	TRBJ2-1	TRBV4-2	ASSQDETGFYNEQF
14	TRBD1	TRBJ1-1	TRBV27	ASSRQGAKENTEAF
12	TRBD1	TRBJ2-5	TRBV10-3	ATEDRGGSETQY
12	-	-	TRBV4-1	ASSHAHQYNEQY
13	-	TRBJ1-2	TRBV5-1	ASSLDRPGRYGYT
12	-	TRBJ2-6	TRBV2	ASIWQSGANVLT
12	-	TRBJ2-3	TRBV6-5	ASSYSKYADTQY
13	-	TRBJ1-5	TRBV4-1	ASSQGPGRNQPQH
17	TRBD2	TRBJ2-2	TRBV4-1	ASSQDDLRLAMNTGELF
16	TRBD2	TRBJ2-1	TRBV12-3/TRBV12-4	ASRPPLTSGPSYNEQF
12	-	TRBJ2-4	TRBV12-3/TRBV12-4	ASGVPGGKNIRY
11	-	TRBJ1-2	TRBV10-2	ASSPLAVDGYT
11	-	TRBJ2-3	TRBV6-5	ASSRTYRDTQY
13	TRBD1	TRBJ2-5	TRBV2	ASGGQMRDQETQY
14	-	TRBJ2-3	TRBV7-2	ASSPGDNYSTDTQY